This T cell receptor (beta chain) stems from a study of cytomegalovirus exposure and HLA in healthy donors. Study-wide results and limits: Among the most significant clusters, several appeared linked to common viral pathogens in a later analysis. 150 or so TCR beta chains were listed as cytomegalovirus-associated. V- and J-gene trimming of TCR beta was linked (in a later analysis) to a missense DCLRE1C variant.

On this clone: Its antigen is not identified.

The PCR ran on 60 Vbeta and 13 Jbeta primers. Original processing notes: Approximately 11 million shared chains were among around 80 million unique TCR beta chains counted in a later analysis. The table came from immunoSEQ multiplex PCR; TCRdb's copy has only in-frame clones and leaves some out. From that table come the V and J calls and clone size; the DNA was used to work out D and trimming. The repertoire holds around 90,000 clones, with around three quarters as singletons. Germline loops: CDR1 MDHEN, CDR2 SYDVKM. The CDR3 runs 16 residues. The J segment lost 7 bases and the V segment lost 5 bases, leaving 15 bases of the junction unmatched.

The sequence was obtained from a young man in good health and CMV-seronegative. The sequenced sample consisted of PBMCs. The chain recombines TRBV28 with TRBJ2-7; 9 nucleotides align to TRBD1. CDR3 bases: TGTGCCAGCAGTATAATAGGACAGGGGCGCTACGAGGAGCAGTACTTC. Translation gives CASSIIGQGRYEEQYF. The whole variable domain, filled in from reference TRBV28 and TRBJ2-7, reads DVKVTQSSRYLVKRTGEKVFLECVQDMDHENMFWYRQDPGLGLRLIYFSYDVKMKEKGDIPEGYSVSREKKERFSLILESASTNQTSMYLCASSIIGQGRYEEQYFGPGTRLTVT.